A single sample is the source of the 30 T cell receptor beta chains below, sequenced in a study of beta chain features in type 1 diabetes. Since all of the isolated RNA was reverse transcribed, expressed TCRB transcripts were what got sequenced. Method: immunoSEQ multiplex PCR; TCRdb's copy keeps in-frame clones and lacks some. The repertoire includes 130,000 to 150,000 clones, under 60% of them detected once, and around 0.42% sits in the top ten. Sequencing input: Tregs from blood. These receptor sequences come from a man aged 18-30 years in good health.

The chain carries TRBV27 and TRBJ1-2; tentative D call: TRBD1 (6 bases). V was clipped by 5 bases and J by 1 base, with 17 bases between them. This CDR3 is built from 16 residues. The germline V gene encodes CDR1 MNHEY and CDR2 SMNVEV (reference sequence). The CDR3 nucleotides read TGTGCCAGCAGTCGGGGACACCTAGCTATTAACTATGGCTACACCTTC. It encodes CASSRGHLAINYGYTF.

CDR3 coding DNA: TGTGCCTGGAACAGGGTCTCTACCTACGAGCAGTACTTC. Protein product: CAWNRVSTYEQYF. The rearrangement uses TRBV30 and TRBJ2-7; perhaps TRBD1 as D (6 bases). Trimming left V 4 bases short and J 2 bases short, with 12 bases between. The CDR3 length is 13 residues. From germline, CDR1 is GTSNPN and CDR2 SVGIG (reference sequence). Supplemented by reference TRBV30 and TRBJ2-7, the full variable domain reads SQTIHQWPATLVQPVGSPLSLECTVEGTSNPNLYWYRQAAGRGLQLLFYSVGIGQISSEVPQNLSASRPQDRQFILSSKKLLLSDSGFYLCAWNRVSTYEQYFGPGTRLTVT.

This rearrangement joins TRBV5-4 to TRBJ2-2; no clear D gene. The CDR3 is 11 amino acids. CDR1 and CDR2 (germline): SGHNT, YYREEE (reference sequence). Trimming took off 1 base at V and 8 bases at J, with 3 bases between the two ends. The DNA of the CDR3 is TGTGCCAGCAGCTTGTCTGGGGAGCTGTTTTTT. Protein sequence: CASSLSGELFF.

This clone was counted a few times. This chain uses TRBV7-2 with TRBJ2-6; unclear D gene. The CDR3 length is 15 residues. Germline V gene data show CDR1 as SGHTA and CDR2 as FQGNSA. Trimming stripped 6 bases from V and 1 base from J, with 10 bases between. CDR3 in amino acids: CASRPTSSGANVLTF. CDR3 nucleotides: TGTGCCAGCAGACCGACATCTTCTGGGGCCAACGTCCTGACTTTC.

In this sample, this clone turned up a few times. CDR3 coding DNA: TGTGCCAGCAGCCCCGCCCTCCTAAGGGGAGAGACCCAGTACTTC. Its translation is CASSPALLRGETQYF. V and J are TRBV7-2 and TRBJ2-5, with D perhaps matching TRBD1 (5 bases). V was cut by 5 bases and J by 4 bases, with 17 bases left in between. Looked up from germline, CDR1 is SGHTA and CDR2 is FQGNSA. The CDR3 runs 15 residues. Using reference TRBV7-2 and TRBJ2-5 for the parts outside the CDR3, the full variable domain is GAGVSQSPSNKVTEKGKDVELRCDPISGHTALYWYRQSLGQGLEFLIYFQGNSAPDKSGLPSDRFSAERTGGSVSTLTIQRTQQEDSAVYLCASSPALLRGETQYFGPGTRLLVL.

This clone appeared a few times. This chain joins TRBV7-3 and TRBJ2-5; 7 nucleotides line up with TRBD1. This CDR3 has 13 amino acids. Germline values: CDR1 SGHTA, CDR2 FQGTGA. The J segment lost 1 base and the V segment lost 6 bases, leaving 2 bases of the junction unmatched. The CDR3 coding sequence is TGTGCCAGCAGGCGACAGGGCCAAGAGACCCAGTACTTC. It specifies CASRRQGQETQYF.

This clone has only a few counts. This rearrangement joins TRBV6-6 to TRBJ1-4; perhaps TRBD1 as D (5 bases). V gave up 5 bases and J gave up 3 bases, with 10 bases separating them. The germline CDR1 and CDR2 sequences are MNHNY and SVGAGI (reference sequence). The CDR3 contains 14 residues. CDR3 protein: CASSPGQPNEKLFF. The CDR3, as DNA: TGTGCCAGCAGTCCAGGGCAACCTAATGAAAAACTGTTTTTT.

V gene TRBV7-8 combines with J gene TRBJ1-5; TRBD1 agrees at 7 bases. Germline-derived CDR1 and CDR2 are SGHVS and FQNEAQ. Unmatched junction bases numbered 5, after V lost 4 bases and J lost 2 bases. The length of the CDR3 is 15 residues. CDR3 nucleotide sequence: TGTGCCAGCAGCTACCCAGGGGGAGGCAATCAGCCCCAGCATTTT. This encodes CASSYPGGGNQPQHF.

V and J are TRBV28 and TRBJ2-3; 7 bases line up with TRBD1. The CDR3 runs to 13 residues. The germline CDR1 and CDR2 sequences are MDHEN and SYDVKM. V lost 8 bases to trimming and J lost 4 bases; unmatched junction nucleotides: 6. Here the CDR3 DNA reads TGTGCCAGCCACAGGGGTGGGGCAGATACGCAGTATTTT. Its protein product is CASHRGGADTQYF. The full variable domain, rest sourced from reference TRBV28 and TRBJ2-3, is DVKVTQSSRYLVKRTGEKVFLECVQDMDHENMFWYRQDPGLGLRLIYFSYDVKMKEKGDIPEGYSVSREKKERFSLILESASTNQTSMYLCASHRGGADTQYFGPGTRLTVL.

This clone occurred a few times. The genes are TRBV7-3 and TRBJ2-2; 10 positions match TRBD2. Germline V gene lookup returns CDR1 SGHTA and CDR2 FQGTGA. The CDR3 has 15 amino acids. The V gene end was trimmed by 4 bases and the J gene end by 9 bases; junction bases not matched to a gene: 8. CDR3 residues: CASSSRTSGSRELFF. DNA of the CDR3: TGTGCCAGCAGCTCACGGACTAGCGGCTCACGGGAGCTGTTTTTT.

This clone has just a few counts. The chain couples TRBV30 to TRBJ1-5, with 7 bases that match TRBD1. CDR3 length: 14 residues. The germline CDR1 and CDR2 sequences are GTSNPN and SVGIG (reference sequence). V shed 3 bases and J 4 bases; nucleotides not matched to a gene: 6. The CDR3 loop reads CAWSEGRGNQPQHF. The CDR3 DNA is TGTGCCTGGAGCGAGGGCAGGGGGAATCAGCCCCAGCATTTT.

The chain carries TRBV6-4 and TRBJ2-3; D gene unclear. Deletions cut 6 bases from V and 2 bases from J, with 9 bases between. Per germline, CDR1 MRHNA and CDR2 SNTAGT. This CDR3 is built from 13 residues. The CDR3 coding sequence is TGTGCCAGCAGCGCGCGGTACACAGATACGCAGTATTTT. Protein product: CASSARYTDTQYF.

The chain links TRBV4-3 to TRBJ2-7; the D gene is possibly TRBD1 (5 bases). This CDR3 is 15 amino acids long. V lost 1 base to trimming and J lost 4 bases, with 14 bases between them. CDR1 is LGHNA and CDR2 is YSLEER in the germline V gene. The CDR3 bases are TGCGCCAGCAGCCAAGGGCCAGGGCCATCATACGAGCAGTACTTC. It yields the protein CASSQGPGPSYEQYF.

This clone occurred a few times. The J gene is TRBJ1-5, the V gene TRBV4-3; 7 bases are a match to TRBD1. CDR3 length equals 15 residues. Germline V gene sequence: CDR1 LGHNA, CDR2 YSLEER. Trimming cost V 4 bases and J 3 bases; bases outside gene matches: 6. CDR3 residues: CASSRTGAPNQPQHF. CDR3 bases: TGCGCCAGCAGCCGGACAGGCGCCCCCAATCAGCCCCAGCATTTT.

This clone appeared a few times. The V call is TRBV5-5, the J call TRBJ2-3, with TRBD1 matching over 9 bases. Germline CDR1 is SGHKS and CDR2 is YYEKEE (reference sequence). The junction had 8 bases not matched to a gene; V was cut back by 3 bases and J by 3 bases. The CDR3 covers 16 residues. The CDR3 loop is CASSSFIGTGTDTQYF. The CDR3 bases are TGTGCCAGCAGCTCTTTCATCGGGACAGGGACAGATACGCAGTATTTT.

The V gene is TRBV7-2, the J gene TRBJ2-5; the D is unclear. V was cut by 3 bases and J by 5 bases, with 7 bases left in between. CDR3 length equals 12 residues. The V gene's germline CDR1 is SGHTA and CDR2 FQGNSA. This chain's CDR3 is CASSLTFETQYF. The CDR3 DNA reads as TGTGCCAGCAGCTTGACTTTTGAGACCCAGTACTTC.

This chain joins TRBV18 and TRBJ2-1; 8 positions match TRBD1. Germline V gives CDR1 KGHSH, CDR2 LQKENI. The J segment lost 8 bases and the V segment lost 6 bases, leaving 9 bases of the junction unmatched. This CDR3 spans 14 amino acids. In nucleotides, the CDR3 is TGTGCCAGCTCCGTCCCAGGGGGCTGGGATGAGCAGTTCTTC. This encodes CASSVPGGWDEQFF. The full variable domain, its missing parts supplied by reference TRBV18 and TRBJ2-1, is NAGVMQNPRHLVRRRGQEARLRCSPMKGHSHVYWYRQLPEEGLKFMVYLQKENIIDESGMPKERFSAEFPKEGPSILRIQQVVRGDSAAYFCASSVPGGWDEQFFGPGTRLTVL.

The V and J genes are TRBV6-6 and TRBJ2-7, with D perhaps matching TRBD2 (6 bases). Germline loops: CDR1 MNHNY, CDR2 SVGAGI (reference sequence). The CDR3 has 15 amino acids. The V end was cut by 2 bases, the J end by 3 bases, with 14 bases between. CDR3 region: CASSYVRGLHYEQYF. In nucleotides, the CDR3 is TGTGCCAGCAGTTACGTGAGGGGACTTCACTACGAGCAGTACTTC.

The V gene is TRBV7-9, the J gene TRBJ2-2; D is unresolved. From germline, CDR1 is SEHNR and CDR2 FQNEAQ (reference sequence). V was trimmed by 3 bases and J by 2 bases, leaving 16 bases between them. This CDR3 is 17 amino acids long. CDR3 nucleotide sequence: TGTGCCAGCAGCTTTAGTATTTTACAGACAAACACCGGGGAGCTGTTTTTT. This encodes CASSFSILQTNTGELFF.

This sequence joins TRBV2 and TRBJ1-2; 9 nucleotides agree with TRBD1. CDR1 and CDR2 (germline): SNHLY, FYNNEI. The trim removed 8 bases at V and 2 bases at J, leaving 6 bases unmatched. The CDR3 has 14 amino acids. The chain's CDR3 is CASSTGGPNYGYTF. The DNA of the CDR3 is TGTGCCAGCTCTACAGGGGGCCCCAACTATGGCTACACCTTC.

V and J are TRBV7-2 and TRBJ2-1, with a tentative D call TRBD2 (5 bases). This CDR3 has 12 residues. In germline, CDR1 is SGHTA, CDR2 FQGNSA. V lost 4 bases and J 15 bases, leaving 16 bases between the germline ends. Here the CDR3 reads CASSSSGKPLFF. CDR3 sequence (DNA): TGTGCCAGCAGCTCTTCCGGGAAGCCCTTGTTCTTC.

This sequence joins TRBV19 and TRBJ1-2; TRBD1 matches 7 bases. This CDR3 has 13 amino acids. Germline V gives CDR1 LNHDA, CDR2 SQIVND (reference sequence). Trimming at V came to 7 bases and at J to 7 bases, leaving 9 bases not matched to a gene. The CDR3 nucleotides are TGTGCCAGTACGGGAAGGGGGCTCTCTGGCTACACCTTC. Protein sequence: CASTGRGLSGYTF.

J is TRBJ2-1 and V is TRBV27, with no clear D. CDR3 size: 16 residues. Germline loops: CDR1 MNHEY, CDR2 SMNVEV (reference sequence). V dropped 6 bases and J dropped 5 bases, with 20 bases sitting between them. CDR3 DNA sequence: TGTGCCAGCAGGGCTACCCAGGTGAGCCCTCACAATGAGCAGTTCTTC. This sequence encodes CASRATQVSPHNEQFF.

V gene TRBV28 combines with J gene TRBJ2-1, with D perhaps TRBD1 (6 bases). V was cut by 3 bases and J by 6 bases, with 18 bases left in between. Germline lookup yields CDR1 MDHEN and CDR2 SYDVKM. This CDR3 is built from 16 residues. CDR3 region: CASSFVGTGSLNEQFF. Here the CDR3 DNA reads TGTGCCAGCAGTTTTGTTGGAACAGGGTCCCTCAATGAGCAGTTCTTC.

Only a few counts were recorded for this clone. CDR3 DNA sequence: TGCGCCAGCAGGGTGTTAGAGGGCTCGAACACCGGGGAGCTGTTTTTT. Translated: CASRVLEGSNTGELFF. The rearrangement links TRBV10-2 to TRBJ2-2; D is possibly TRBD2 (5 bases). Germline V gene sequence: CDR1 WSHSY, CDR2 SAAADI. This CDR3 spans 16 amino acids. V was pared by 6 bases and J by 0 bases, with 14 bases between.

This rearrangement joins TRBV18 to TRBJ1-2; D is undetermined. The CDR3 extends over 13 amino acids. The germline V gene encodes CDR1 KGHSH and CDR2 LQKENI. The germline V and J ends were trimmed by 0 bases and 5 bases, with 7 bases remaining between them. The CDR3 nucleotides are TGTGCCAGCTCACCACCGGAGGGATATGGCTACACCTTC. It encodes CASSPPEGYGYTF.

The chain's CDR3 is CASSYSVVGRNTEAFF. In DNA form, the CDR3 reads TGTGCCAGCAGTTACTCGGTCGTTGGCAGGAACACTGAAGCTTTCTTT. The V gene is TRBV6-5, the J gene TRBJ1-1; D call uncertain. The CDR3 is 16 residues long. V was pared by 0 bases and J by 1 base, with 12 bases between. Germline CDR1 reads MNHEY; CDR2 reads SVGAGI.

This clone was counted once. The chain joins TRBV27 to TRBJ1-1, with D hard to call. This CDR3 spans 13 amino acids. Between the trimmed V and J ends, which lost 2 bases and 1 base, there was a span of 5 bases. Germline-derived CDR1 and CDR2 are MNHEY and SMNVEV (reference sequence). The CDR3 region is CASSLKRNTEAFF. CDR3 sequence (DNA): TGTGCCAGCAGTTTAAAGAGGAACACTGAAGCTTTCTTT.

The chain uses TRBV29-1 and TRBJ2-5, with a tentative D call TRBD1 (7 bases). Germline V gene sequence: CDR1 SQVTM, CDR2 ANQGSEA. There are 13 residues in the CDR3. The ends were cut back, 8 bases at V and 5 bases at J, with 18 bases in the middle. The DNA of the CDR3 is TGCAGCTCCCTGACAGGGACTTGGGAGACCCAGTACTTC. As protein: CSSLTGTWETQYF.

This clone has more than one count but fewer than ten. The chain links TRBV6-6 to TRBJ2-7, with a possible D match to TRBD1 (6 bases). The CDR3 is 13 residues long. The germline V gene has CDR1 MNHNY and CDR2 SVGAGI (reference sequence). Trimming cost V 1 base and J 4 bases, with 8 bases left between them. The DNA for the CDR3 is TGTGCCAGCAGTTACTTTGACAGGTACGAGCAGTACTTC. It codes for CASSYFDRYEQYF.